This TCR beta chain was captured by sequencing in a study of regulatory T cells in long-lasting Graves disease. Overall study results and limits: Persistent disease showed a preference for TRBV28, TRBJ1-2 and TRBJ2-5.

With respect to this clonotype: Its antigen is as yet unknown. The CDR3 carries no conserved terminal phenylalanine or tryptophan, so it likely arises from a read error.

The CDR3 extends over 13 amino acids. V was cut by 6 bases and J by 8 bases, with 16 bases left in between. iRepertoire HTBI primers and Arm-PCR of CDR3 regions built TCR beta libraries. TCRdb reprocessed the multiplex PCR reads via MiXCR and lists one record per CDR3 protein. In the table there are about 620,000 distinct CDR3 sequences, approximately 15% of which are singletons. Time point reported: newly diagnosed GD, antithyroid drugs for less than 3 months. Extracted PBMC RNA gave rise to the TCR library. These same records also appear under a second study, on T cells in Graves' hyperthyroidism and ophthalmopathy. That paper states: RT-PCR in the first round (using the HTBI primer set) targeted the TCR CDR3.

J is TRBJ1-2 and V is TRBV12-3 or TRBV12-4; no definite D call. The TCR comes from a young woman with Graves disease. The material was peripheral blood mononuclear cells (PBMCs), obtained at new diagnosis, from a patient treated with antithyroid drugs. CDR3: CASSLRGFGGYTS. CDR3 DNA sequence: TGTGCCAGCAGCCTAAGAGGTTTCGGAGGCTACACCTCC.